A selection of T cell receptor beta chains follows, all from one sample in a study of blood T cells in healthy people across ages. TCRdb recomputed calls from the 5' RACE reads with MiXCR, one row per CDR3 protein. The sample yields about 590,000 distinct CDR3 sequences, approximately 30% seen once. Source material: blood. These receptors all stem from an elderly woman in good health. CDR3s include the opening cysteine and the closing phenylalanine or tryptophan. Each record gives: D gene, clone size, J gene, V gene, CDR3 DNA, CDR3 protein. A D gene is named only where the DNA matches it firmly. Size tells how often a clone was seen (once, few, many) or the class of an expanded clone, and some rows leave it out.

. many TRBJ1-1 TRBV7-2 TGTGCCAGCAGCTGGGGGGGGGTCCGTGCTTTCTTT CASSWGGVRAFF
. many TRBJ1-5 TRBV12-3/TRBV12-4 TGTGCCAGCAGTTTAGCCGGTCATAGCAATCAGCCCCAGCATTTT CASSLAGHSNQPQHF
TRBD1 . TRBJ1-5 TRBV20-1 TGCAGTGCTAGGGACAGGGTAGTTGGGAGCAATCAGCCCCAGCATTTT CSARDRVVGSNQPQHF
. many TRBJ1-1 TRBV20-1 TGCAGTGCGCTGGGACAGAACACTGAAGCTTTCTTT CSALGQNTEAFF
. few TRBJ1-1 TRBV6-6 TGTGCCAGCAGTTACTCGATGGAAACCGAAGCTTTCTTT CASSYSMETEAFF
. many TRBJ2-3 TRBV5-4 TGTGCCAGCAGCGCTACAGGGAGCACAGATACGCAGTATTTT CASSATGSTDTQYF
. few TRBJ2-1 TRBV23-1 TGCGCCAGCACGTGGGTTTGGCTTCGGGACGAGCAGTTCTTC CASTWVWLRDEQFF
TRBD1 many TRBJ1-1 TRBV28 TGTGCCAGCACTCTACAGGGGCGGTATACTGAAGCTTTCTTT CASTLQGRYTEAFF
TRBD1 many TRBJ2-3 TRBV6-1 TGTGCCAGCAGGAAGACAGGGGCAACAGATACGCAGTATTTT CASRKTGATDTQYF
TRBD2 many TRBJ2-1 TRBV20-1 TGCAGTGCTAGTGCCCTAGCGGGGCCTTACAATGAGCAGTTCTTC CSASALAGPYNEQFF
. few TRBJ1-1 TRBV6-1 TGTGCCAGCAGTCCCATACAGAGGAACACTGAAGCTTTCTTT CASSPIQRNTEAFF
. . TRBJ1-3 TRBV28 TGTGCCAGCAGGGCGCAGGGTTACTCTGGAAACACCATATATTTT CASRAQGYSGNTIYF
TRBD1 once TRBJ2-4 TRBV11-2 TGTGCCAGCAGCGGCAACAGGGGTCAAAACATTCAGTACTTC CASSGNRGQNIQYF
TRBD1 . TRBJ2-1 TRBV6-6 TGTGCCAGCTATCGACAGGGGATCAATGAGCAGTTCTTC CASYRQGINEQFF
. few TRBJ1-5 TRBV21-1 TGTGCCAGCAGCACAAAACAGGGTAGTCGGTGGCATCAGCCCCAGCATTTT CASSTKQGSRWHQPQHF
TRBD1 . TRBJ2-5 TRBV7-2 TGTGCCAGCAGCCCCGCCGGACAGGCAGAGACCCAGTACTTC CASSPAGQAETQYF
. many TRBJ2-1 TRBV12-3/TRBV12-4 TGTGCCAGCAGCCTACGGGGGGGGACAGGGAACAATGAGCAGTTCTTC CASSLRGGTGNNEQFF
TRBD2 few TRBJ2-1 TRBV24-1 TGTGCCACCAGTGCCCATTTACTAGCGGGTACCTACAATGAGCAGTTCTTC CATSAHLLAGTYNEQFF
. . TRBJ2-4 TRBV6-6 TGTGCCAGCAATGGGTGGGGGTATGAGCAGTACTTC CASNGWGYEQYF
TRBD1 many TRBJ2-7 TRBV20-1 TGCAGTGCTAGATATAGCGGACAGGGAGGCGAGCAGTACTTC CSARYSGQGGEQYF
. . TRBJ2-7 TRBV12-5 TGTGTTAGTGGGCAGGGTTACGAGCAGTACTTC CVSGQGYEQYF
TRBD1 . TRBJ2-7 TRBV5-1 TGCGCCAGCAGCTTGGGAGGGGGCTTGGACGAGCAGTACTTC CASSLGGGLDEQYF
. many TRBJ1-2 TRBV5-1 TGCGCCAGCAGCTACGGGAAGAACTATGGCTACACCTTC CASSYGKNYGYTF
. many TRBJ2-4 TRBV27 TGTGCCAGCATGGAGGCTAAGGCCTCTCGACGATACATTCAGTACTTC CASMEAKASRRYIQYF
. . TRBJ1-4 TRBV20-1 TGCAGTGCTAGAGTAGAGGGCCGCCGGGGACTTAATGAAAAACTGTTTTTT CSARVEGRRGLNEKLFF
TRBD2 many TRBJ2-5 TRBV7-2 TGTGCCAGCAGTAGCAGGCCGGGAGCGGGGGAGACCCAGTACTTC CASSSRPGAGETQYF
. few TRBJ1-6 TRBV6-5 TGTGCCAGCAGGGTGGGTCAGGGCGCGGATAATTCACCCCTCCACTTT CASRVGQGADNSPLHF
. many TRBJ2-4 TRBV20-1 TGCAGTGCTACCAATCGACAGGAAGCCAAAAACATTCAGTACTTC CSATNRQEAKNIQYF
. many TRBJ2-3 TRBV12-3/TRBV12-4 TGTGCCAGCAGTTTAGACCGTAGGAGAAGCACAGATACGCAGTATTTT CASSLDRRRSTDTQYF
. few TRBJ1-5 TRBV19 TGTGCCAGTACCGTACGGGGGGCCCAGCCCCAGCATTTT CASTVRGAQPQHF
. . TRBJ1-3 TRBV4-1 TGCGCCAGCAGCCAAGATGTCGCGGTAGGAAACACCATATATTTT CASSQDVAVGNTIYF
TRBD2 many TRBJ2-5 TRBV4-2 TGTGCCAGCAGCCAAGATAGTGGCGGGGGGCCAGAGACCCAGTACTTC CASSQDSGGGPETQYF
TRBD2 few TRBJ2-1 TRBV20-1 TGCAGTGCTAGAGATTTACGACTAGCGAACTACAATGAGCAGTTCTTC CSARDLRLANYNEQFF
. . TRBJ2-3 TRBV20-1 TGCAGTGCTAGAGATGGGAGCACAGATACGCAGTATTTT CSARDGSTDTQYF
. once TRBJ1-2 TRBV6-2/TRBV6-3 TGTGCCAGCAGCCTTCAGTGGTACTATGGCTACACCTTC CASSLQWYYGYTF
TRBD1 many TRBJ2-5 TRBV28 TGTGCCAACGACAGGGGAACAGAGACCCAGTACTTC CANDRGTETQYF
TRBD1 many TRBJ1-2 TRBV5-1 TGCGCCAGCAGCTTGACGCAGGGGGCGCAGGGCTACACCTTC CASSLTQGAQGYTF
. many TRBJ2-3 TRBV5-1 TGCGCCAGCAGCTCTCAGGGAGTTTGGAGCACAGATACGCAGTATTTT CASSSQGVWSTDTQYF
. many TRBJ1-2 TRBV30 TGTGCCTTACCAGGGGTTAAGTATGGCTACACCTTC CALPGVKYGYTF
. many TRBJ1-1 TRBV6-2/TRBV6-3 TGTGCCAGCAGGATGGCAGAGAACACTGAAGCTTTCTTT CASRMAENTEAFF